This T cell receptor (beta chain) was recovered during a study of metastatic and nonmetastatic thyroid tumors. At the level of the study: Across blood and tumor or nodule tissue, repertoires from malignant and benign thyroid patients were compared with one another.

TCRdb re-called clones via MiXCR from the PCR reads. The data hold more than 20,000 clones, with around 12% observed a single time. Thyroid surgery had not been preceded by any treatment in any patient. Judged by abundance, this clone is medium-sized. The TCR was taken from a female donor with papillary thyroid cancer or a benign thyroid nodule (not recorded which). Some clones in this sample may be carry-over from other donors' samples. Material: blood.

CDR3 loop: CASSSQWPSGNTIYF. For the CDR3, the DNA is TGTGCCAGCAGCAGTCAATGGCCCTCTGGAAACACCATATATTTT. The chain recombines TRBV6-2 or TRBV6-3 with TRBJ1-3, with no clear D. Per germline, CDR1 MNHEY and CDR2 SVGEGT. The CDR3 has 15 amino acids. V was shortened by 6 bases and J by 0 bases, with 12 bases between the two germline ends.